One and the same sample provided the 25 T cell receptor beta chains below, sequenced in a study of blood T cell repertoires in COVID-19. Sequencing was performed with immunoSEQ multiplex PCR; in TCRdb, only in-frame clones are kept and a portion is missing. The sample carries about 230,000 clones, around four fifths recorded once. Sequencing was performed on peripheral blood. These receptors were collected from a woman in her 70s with active or convalescent COVID-19.

The chain recombines TRBV29-1 with TRBJ2-1, with a tentative D call TRBD1 (5 bases). The CDR3 has 11 amino acids. Germline V CDR1 and CDR2: SQVTM, ANQGSEA. Trimming left V 8 bases short and J 3 bases short, with 8 bases between. The CDR3 protein is CSTDSYNEQFF. CDR3 coding DNA: TGCAGCACCGACAGCTACAATGAGCAGTTCTTC.

CDR3 nucleotides: TGCGCCAGCAGCTTGGGCTCTGGGGGCAGCGAACCGCAGTACTTC. It codes for CASSLGSGGSEPQYF. The genes are TRBV5-1 and TRBJ2-7, with a weak D call TRBD1 (6 bases). Trimming shortened V by 0 bases and J by 9 bases, and 19 bases separated the two germline ends. Germline-derived CDR1 and CDR2 are SGHRS and YFSETQ. The CDR3 extends over 15 amino acids.

V gene TRBV5-5 combines with J gene TRBJ1-5; TRBD1 might be the D (6 bases). Per the germline V gene, CDR1 is SGHKS and CDR2 is YYEKEE (reference sequence). V was clipped by 4 bases and J by 3 bases, with 17 bases between them. The CDR3 consists of 16 residues. CDR3 loop: CASSPYLQGYNQPQHF. The CDR3 DNA follows: TGTGCCAGCAGCCCATACTTACAGGGATACAATCAGCCCCAGCATTTT.

This rearrangement joins TRBV30 to TRBJ1-1; a possible D gene is TRBD1 (5 bases). Germline CDR1 and CDR2: GTSNPN and SVGIG (reference sequence). This CDR3 has 15 residues. With 5 bases removed from V and 0 bases from J, the gap between germline ends came to 16 bases. The CDR3 loop is CAWQKEGRMNTEAFF. The CDR3 coding sequence is TGTGCCTGGCAAAAGGAGGGGAGGATGAACACTGAAGCTTTCTTT. The complete variable domain, with remaining parts taken from reference TRBV30 and TRBJ1-1, reads SQTIHQWPATLVQPVGSPLSLECTVEGTSNPNLYWYRQAAGRGLQLLFYSVGIGQISSEVPQNLSASRPQDRQFILSSKKLLLSDSGFYLCAWQKEGRMNTEAFFGQGTRLTVV.

The rearrangement links TRBV7-8 to TRBJ2-7; 12 nucleotides line up with TRBD2. CDR1 is SGHVS and CDR2 is FQNEAQ in the germline V gene. The CDR3 consists of 16 residues. Trimming took 6 bases from V and 3 from J; bases not matched to a gene: 9. The CDR3 region is CASRKLAGGLLYEQYF. The CDR3 DNA sequence: TGTGCCAGCAGAAAACTAGCGGGAGGCTTACTCTACGAGCAGTACTTC.

The chain is built from TRBV7-3 and TRBJ1-1; D unresolved. In germline, CDR1 is SGHTA, CDR2 FQGTGA. Deletions cut 1 base from V and 1 base from J, with 10 bases between. The CDR3 is 15 amino acids. CDR3 nucleotide sequence: TGTGCCAGCAGCTTAAACAGAGATCCGAACACTGAAGCTTTCTTT. Translating gives CASSLNRDPNTEAFF.

The sample holds a few counts of this clone. The V and J genes are TRBV7-9 and TRBJ2-1; D not certain. CDR3 length: 16 residues. V was pared by 4 bases and J by 0 bases, with 13 bases between. CDR1 and CDR2 (germline): SEHNR, FQNEAQ (reference sequence). The CDR3 DNA reads TGTGCCAGCAGCTCCTCCTCATTGAGCTCCTACAATGAGCAGTTCTTC. Its translation: CASSSSSLSSYNEQFF.

This sequence joins TRBV5-4 and TRBJ2-3, with TRBD2 matching 9 bases. Germline V gives CDR1 SGHNT, CDR2 YYREEE (reference sequence). The CDR3 loop spans 15 amino acids. J gave up 6 bases and V 5 bases, and 10 bases lay outside the gene matches. The DNA of the CDR3 is TGTGCCAGCAGTTTAGCGGGAGAAGCCGGGGATACGCAGTATTTT. Its translation is CASSLAGEAGDTQYF.

This chain joins TRBV19 and TRBJ2-1; no reliable D call. The V end was cut by 2 bases, the J end by 5 bases, with 4 bases between. Germline values: CDR1 LNHDA, CDR2 SQIVND (reference sequence). The CDR3 loop spans 12 amino acids. The CDR3 DNA reads as TGTGCCAGTAGTATACTCCACAATGAGCAGTTCTTC. Translating it yields CASSILHNEQFF.

The chain couples TRBV29-1 to TRBJ2-3; D remains unclear. This CDR3 spans 12 amino acids. The germline V and J ends were trimmed by 2 bases and 2 bases, with 5 bases remaining between them. CDR1 SQVTM and CDR2 ANQGSEA come from the germline V gene. The CDR3 region is CSVEHITDTQYF. The CDR3 DNA reads TGCAGCGTTGAACACATCACAGATACGCAGTATTTT.

This clone was detected a few times. The V gene is TRBV5-1, the J gene TRBJ2-2; 10 nucleotides match TRBD1. CDR1 and CDR2 from the germline V gene are SGHRS and YFSETQ. The CDR3 covers 16 residues. V shed 2 bases, J shed 0 bases, and the junction held 1 base outside the gene matches. The CDR3 DNA is TGCGCCAGCAGCTTAGGACAGGGGGCGAACACCGGGGAGCTGTTTTTT. Translated: CASSLGQGANTGELFF.

The chain uses TRBV30 and TRBJ2-2; D might be TRBD2 (7 bases). V was shortened by 3 bases and J by 1 base, with 15 bases between the two germline ends. The length of the CDR3 is 16 residues. Germline V lookup: CDR1 GTSNPN, CDR2 SVGIG (reference sequence). Here the CDR3 reads CAWRGGGRRNTGELFF. As DNA, the CDR3 is TGTGCCTGGAGGGGGGGCGGGAGAAGGAACACCGGGGAGCTGTTTTTT.

The count of this clone is one. The chain joins TRBV11-2 to TRBJ1-2; TRBD1 might be the D (5 bases). The CDR3 sequence is 12 residues long. CDR1 SGHAT and CDR2 FQNNGV come from the germline V gene. V was pared by 3 bases and J by 8 bases, with 10 bases between. CDR3 amino acids: CASSFTGEGYTF. The CDR3 nucleotides are TGTGCCAGCAGCTTTACAGGAGAAGGCTACACCTTC.

The chain uses TRBV5-5 and TRBJ2-5, with 8 bases matching TRBD1. This CDR3 has 14 amino acids. V was clipped by 4 bases and J by 5 bases; unmatched bases: 7. CDR1 and CDR2 from the germline V gene are SGHKS and YYEKEE (reference sequence). The CDR3 sequence is CASSTRTGKETQYF. The CDR3 DNA sequence: TGTGCCAGCAGCACAAGGACAGGGAAGGAGACCCAGTACTTC.

About this clone itself: At one of its ends the junction is not consistent with the germline gene, which may arise from a read error. The chain uses TRBV7-9 and TRBJ1-6, with TRBD1 matching over 7 bases. The CDR3 is 15 residues long. The germline V gene encodes CDR1 SEHNR and CDR2 FQNEAQ (reference sequence). CDR3 coding DNA: TGTGCCAGCAGGGAGGGACAGACCTATCATTCACCCCTCCACTTT. Translating it yields CASREGQTYHSPLHF.

The chain couples TRBV6-1 to TRBJ1-1, with no clear D. The CDR3 has 13 residues. V was clipped by 2 bases and J by 7 bases, with 11 bases between them. CDR1 is MNHNS and CDR2 is SASEGT in the germline V gene. CDR3 region: CASSEMVADEAFF. The CDR3 DNA reads TGTGCCAGCAGTGAAATGGTAGCTGATGAAGCTTTCTTT.

The chain joins TRBV29-1 to TRBJ1-5; D gene ambiguous. Trimming took 6 bases from V and 4 from J, leaving 13 bases between them. The V gene's germline CDR1 is SQVTM and CDR2 ANQGSEA. The CDR3 has 13 amino acids. CDR3 amino acids: CSVRGSQNQPQHF. CDR3 DNA sequence: TGCAGCGTCCGCGGGAGTCAGAATCAGCCCCAGCATTTT.

The chain has TRBV5-1 and TRBJ1-1; 7 bases match TRBD1. The CDR3 extends over 16 amino acids. The ends lost 2 bases at V and 1 base at J; junction bases unmatched: 8. CDR1 SGHRS and CDR2 YFSETQ come from the germline V gene. The CDR3 nucleotides are TGCGCCAGCAGCTTATCGGGACAGCCTCCGAACACTGAAGCTTTCTTT. Protein sequence: CASSLSGQPPNTEAFF.

This sequence joins TRBV11-3 and TRBJ2-3, with D possibly being TRBD2 (7 bases). V was cut by 1 base and J by 5 bases, with 13 bases left in between. The CDR3 length is 15 residues. Germline V gene data show CDR1 as SGHNT and CDR2 as YENEEA. For the CDR3, the DNA is TGTGCCAGCAGCTTAGCTGGGGGGGCGGAAGATACGCAGTATTTT. Translation: CASSLAGGAEDTQYF.

J is TRBJ1-2 and V is TRBV5-4; the match to TRBD1 covers 8 bases. The germline V gene encodes CDR1 SGHNT and CDR2 YYREEE (reference sequence). Trimming took 3 bases from V and 8 from J; bases not matched to a gene: 12. The CDR3 contains 15 residues. CDR3 protein: CASSWGVTGAEGYTF. The CDR3 DNA reads as TGTGCCAGCAGCTGGGGTGTGACAGGGGCGGAAGGCTACACCTTC.

The chain employs TRBV28 and TRBJ1-6; TRBD1 matches at 8 bases. V lost 7 bases and J lost 10; bases outside the gene matches: 9. The CDR3 totals 14 residues. CDR1 MDHEN and CDR2 SYDVKM come from the germline V gene. DNA of the CDR3: TGTGCCAGCACCAAGACAGGGGATGGCTCACCCCTCCACTTT. Translated, it gives CASTKTGDGSPLHF.

The V call is TRBV10-3, the J call TRBJ2-1, with 9 positions matching TRBD2. Germline CDR1 ENHRY, CDR2 SYGVKD. CDR3 length equals 19 residues. The J segment lost 2 bases and the V segment lost 6 bases, leaving 17 bases of the junction unmatched. For the CDR3, the DNA is TGTGCCATCAGAGGGACCATTTTTAGCGGGAGTAACGCCTACAATGAGCAGTTCTTC. It codes for CAIRGTIFSGSNAYNEQFF.

The gene calls are TRBV2 and TRBJ2-5, with D tentatively TRBD2 (5 bases). V shed 5 bases and J shed 5 bases, with 15 bases lying between them. CDR1 and CDR2 from the germline V gene are SNHLY and FYNNEI. The CDR3 covers 14 residues. CDR3 protein: CASSSDYLGETQYF. In nucleotides, the CDR3 is TGTGCCAGCAGTAGTGACTATCTCGGGGAGACCCAGTACTTC.

The CDR3 region is CASSLGGQSSGNTIYF. The CDR3 DNA reads as TGTGCCAGCAGCTTGGGGGGACAGTCCTCTGGAAACACCATATATTTT. V and J are TRBV5-4 and TRBJ1-3; 7 nucleotides match TRBD1. J was trimmed by 0 bases and V by 0 bases; bases with no gene match: 3. CDR1 and CDR2 from the germline V gene are SGHNT and YYREEE (reference sequence). The length of the CDR3 is 16 residues.

The chain uses TRBV30 and TRBJ1-2, with D tentatively TRBD1 (6 bases). CDR1 GTSNPN and CDR2 SVGIG come from the germline V gene (reference sequence). There are 14 residues in the CDR3. V was clipped by 3 bases and J by 0 bases, with 11 bases between them. CDR3 sequence reads: CAWRKQGPNYGYTF. The CDR3 bases are TGTGCCTGGAGGAAACAGGGTCCTAACTATGGCTACACCTTC.